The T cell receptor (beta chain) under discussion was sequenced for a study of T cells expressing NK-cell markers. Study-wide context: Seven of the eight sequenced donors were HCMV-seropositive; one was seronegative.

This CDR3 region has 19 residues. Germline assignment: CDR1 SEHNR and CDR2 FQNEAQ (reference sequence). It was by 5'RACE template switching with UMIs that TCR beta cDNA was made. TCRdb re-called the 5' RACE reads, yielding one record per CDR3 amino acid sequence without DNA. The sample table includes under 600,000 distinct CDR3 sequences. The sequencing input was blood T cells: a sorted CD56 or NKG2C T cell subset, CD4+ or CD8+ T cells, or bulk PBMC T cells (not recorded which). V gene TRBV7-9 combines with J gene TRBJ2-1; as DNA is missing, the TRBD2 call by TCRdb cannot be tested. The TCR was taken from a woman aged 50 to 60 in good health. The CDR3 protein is CASSLGGAGGPSSYNEQFF.